This TCR beta chain was identified during a study of CD8+ T cells in alopecia areata. Treatment given: oral pan-JAK inhibitor, 5-10 mg twice daily. The ends were cut back, 4 bases at V and 5 bases at J, with 12 bases in the middle. This CDR3 has 13 amino acids. CDR1 SNHLY and CDR2 FYNNEI come from the germline V gene. The sequencing template was cDNA reverse transcribed from extracted RNA. The table came from immunoSEQ multiplex PCR; TCRdb's copy has only in-frame clones and leaves some out. The table has about 200,000 clones, 60% seen once; the top ten hold 0.95% to 1.1%. The rearrangement joins TRBV2 to TRBJ2-7; perhaps TRBD1 as D (5 bases). The specimen comprised CD4+ T cells sorted from blood, sampled at week 24, from a patient treated with tofacitinib. The TCR originated in a human donor with alopecia areata. The chain's CDR3 is CASSGYQGDEQYF. CDR3 coding DNA: TGTGCCAGCAGTGGATACCAGGGCGACGAGCAGTACTTC.